Detailed here is one T cell receptor (beta chain). The data stem from a study of blood T cell repertoires in COVID-19. Looking at the study overall: Specimens from acute and convalescent COVID-19 originated in the United States, Italy and Spain.

How the authors handled the data: Estimation of nucleated cell counts was performed using reference gene primer amplification. Measured with immunoSEQ multiplex PCR; TCRdb has only the in-frame clones, and not every one. V, J and clone size are taken as reported in that table, and D and trimming were inferred from the DNA itself. The sample includes around 20,000 clones, 85% of them seen just once. Germline V gene sequence: CDR1 LNHDA, CDR2 SQIVND (reference sequence). Trimming removed 10 bases from V and 0 bases from J; junction bases left unmatched: 11. The CDR3 is 16 amino acids. J is TRBJ1-1 and V is TRBV19; 10 nucleotides line up with TRBD1. The receptor was derived from a man older than 75 with acute or convalescent COVID-19. Sequenced: peripheral blood. The CDR3 nucleotides read TGTGCCACACAGCGGGACAGGGGTAAGCTGAACACTGAAGCTTTCTTT. Encoded protein: CATQRDRGKLNTEAFF.